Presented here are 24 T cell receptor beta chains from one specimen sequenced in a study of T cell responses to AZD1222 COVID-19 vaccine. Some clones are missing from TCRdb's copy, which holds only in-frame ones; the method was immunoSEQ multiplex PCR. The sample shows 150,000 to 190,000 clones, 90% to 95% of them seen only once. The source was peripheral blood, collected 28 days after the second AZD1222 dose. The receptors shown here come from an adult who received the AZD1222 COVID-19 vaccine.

The DNA for the CDR3 is TGTGCCAGCAGTCTACGAACGACAGATACGCAGTATTTT. It codes for CASSLRTTDTQYF. The V and J genes are TRBV28 and TRBJ2-3; D uncertain. This CDR3 comprises 13 residues. V lost 5 bases, J lost 3 bases, and 9 bases lay in between. Germline assignment: CDR1 MDHEN and CDR2 SYDVKM.

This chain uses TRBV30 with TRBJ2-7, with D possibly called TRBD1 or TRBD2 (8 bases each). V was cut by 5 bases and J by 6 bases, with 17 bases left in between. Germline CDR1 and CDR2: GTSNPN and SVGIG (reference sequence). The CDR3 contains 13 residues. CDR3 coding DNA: TGTGCCTGGGGTGGACAGGGACTAGGCGAGCAGTACTTC. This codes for CAWGGQGLGEQYF.

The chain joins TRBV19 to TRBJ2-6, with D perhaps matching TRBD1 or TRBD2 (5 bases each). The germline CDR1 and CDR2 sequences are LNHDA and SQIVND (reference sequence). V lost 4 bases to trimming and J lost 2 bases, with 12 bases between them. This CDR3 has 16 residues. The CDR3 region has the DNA TGTGCCAGTAGTACTCCTCAGGGAGCTGGGGCCAACGTCCTGACTTTC. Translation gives CASSTPQGAGANVLTF.

The CDR3 here is CASSIPGTDGYTF. The CDR3 region has the DNA TGTGCCAGCAGCATTCCTGGGACGGATGGCTACACCTTC. The chain couples TRBV7-9 to TRBJ1-2; D is possibly TRBD1 (5 bases). CDR3 length: 13 residues. Germline assignment: CDR1 SEHNR and CDR2 FQNEAQ (reference sequence). Trimming stripped 5 bases from V and 6 bases from J, with 13 bases between. Full variable domain (missing parts from reference TRBV7-9 and TRBJ1-2): DTGVSQNPRHKITKRGQNVTFRCDPISEHNRLYWYRQTLGQGPEFLTYFQNEAQLEKSRLLSDRFSAERPKGSFSTLEIQRTEQGDSAMYLCASSIPGTDGYTFGSGTRLTVV.

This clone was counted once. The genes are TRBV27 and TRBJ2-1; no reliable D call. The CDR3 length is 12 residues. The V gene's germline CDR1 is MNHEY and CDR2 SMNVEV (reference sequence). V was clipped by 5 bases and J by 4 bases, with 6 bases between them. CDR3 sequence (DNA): TGTGCCAGCAGTAAAGTATACAATGAGCAGTTCTTC. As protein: CASSKVYNEQFF.

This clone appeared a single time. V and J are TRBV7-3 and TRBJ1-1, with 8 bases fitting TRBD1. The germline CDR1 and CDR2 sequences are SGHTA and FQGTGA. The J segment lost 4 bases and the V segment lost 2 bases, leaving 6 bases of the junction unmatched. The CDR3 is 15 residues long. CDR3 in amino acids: CASSLQGAVGTEAFF. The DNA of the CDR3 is TGTGCCAGCAGCTTACAGGGGGCGGTGGGCACTGAAGCTTTCTTT.

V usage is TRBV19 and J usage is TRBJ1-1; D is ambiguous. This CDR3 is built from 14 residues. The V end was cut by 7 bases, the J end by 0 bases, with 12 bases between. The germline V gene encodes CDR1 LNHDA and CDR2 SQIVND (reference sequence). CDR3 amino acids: CASTNGLMNTEAFF. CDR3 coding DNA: TGTGCCAGTACAAACGGGTTAATGAACACTGAAGCTTTCTTT.

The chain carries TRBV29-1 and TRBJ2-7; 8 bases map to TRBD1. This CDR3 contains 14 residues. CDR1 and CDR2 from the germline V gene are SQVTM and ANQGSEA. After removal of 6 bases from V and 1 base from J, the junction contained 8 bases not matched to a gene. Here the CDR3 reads CSVETGEHSYEQYF. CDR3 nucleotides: TGCAGCGTGGAGACAGGGGAACATTCCTACGAGCAGTACTTC.

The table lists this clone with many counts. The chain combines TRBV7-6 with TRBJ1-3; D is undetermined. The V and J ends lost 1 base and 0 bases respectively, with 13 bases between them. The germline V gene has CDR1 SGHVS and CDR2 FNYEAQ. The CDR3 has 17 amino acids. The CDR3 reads CASSLEARGLSGNTIYF. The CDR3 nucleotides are TGTGCCAGCAGCTTAGAAGCCAGAGGGCTCTCTGGAAACACCATATATTTT.

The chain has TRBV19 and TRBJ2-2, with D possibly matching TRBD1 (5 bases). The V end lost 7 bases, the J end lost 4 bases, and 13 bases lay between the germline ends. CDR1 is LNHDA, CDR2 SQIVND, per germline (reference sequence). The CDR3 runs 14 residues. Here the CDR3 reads CASKRQGGTGELFF. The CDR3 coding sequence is TGTGCCAGTAAGAGGCAGGGTGGCACCGGGGAGCTGTTTTTT.

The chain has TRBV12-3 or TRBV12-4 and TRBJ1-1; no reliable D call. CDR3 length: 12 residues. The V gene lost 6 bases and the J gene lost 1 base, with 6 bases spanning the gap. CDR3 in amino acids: CASRKANTEAFF. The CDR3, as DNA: TGTGCCAGCAGAAAAGCGAACACTGAAGCTTTCTTT.

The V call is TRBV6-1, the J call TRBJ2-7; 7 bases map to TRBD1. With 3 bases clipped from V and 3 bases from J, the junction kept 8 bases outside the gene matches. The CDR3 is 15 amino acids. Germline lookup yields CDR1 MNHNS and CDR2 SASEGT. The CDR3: CASSEERGRDYEQYF. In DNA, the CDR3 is TGTGCCAGCAGTGAGGAAAGGGGGCGCGACTACGAGCAGTACTTC.

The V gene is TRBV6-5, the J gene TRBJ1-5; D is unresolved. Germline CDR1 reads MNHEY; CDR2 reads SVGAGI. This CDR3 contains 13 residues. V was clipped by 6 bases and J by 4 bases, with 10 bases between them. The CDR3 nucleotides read TGTGCCAGCAGACCACCAGAGAATCAGCCCCAGCATTTT. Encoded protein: CASRPPENQPQHF.

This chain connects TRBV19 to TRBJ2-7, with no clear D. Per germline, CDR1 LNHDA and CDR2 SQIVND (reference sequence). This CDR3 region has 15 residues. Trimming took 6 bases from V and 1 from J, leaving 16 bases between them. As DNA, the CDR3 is TGTGCCAGTAGGGCTAGTTGGCTTTTTTCCTACGAGCAGTACTTC. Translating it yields CASRASWLFSYEQYF.

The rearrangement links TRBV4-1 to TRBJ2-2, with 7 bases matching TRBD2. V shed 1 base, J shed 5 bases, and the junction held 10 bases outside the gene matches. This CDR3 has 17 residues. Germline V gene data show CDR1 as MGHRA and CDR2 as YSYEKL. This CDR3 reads CASSQVGAGVLTGELFF. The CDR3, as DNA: TGCGCCAGCAGCCAAGTTGGGGCGGGAGTCCTTACCGGGGAGCTGTTTTTT.

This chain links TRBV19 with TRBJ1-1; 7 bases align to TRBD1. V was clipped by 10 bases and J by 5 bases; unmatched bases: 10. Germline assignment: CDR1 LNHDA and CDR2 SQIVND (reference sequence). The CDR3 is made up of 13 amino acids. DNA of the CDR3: TGTGCCATTGCACCCACAGGGGTTACTGAAGCTTTCTTT. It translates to CAIAPTGVTEAFF. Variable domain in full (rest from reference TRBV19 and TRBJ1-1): DGGITQSPKYLFRKEGQNVTLSCEQNLNHDAMYWYRQDPGQGLRLIYYSQIVNDFQKGDIAEGYSVSREKKESFPLTVTSAQKNPTAFYLCAIAPTGVTEAFFGQGTRLTVV.

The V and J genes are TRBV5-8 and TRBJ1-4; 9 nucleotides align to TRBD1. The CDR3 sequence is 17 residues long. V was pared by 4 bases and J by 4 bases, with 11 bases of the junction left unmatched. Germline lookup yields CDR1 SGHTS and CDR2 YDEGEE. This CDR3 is CASSPGTGFRDNEKLFF. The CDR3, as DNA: TGTGCCAGCAGCCCCGGGACAGGGTTTAGGGATAATGAAAAACTGTTTTTT.

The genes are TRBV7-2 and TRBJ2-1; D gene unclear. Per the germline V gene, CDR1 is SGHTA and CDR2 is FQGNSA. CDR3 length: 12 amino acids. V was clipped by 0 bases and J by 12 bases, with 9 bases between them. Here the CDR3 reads CASSLAPSRQFF. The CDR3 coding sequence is TGTGCCAGCAGCTTAGCGCCCAGTAGGCAGTTCTTC.

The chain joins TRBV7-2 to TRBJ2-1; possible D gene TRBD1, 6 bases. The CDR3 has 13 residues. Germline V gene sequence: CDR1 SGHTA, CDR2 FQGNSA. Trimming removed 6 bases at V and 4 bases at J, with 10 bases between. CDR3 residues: CASSSDSYNEQFF. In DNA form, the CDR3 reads TGTGCCAGCAGTTCGGACAGTTACAATGAGCAGTTCTTC.

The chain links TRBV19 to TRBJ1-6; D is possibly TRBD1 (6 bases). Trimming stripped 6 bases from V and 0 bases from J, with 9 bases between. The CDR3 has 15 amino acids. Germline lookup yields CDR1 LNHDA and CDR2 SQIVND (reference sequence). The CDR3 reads CASRRGNSYNSPLHF. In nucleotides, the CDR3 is TGTGCCAGTAGGAGGGGGAACTCCTATAATTCACCCCTCCACTTT.

CDR3 amino acids: CAWSVDRGLSHEAFF. CDR3 DNA sequence: TGTGCCTGGAGTGTAGACAGGGGCCTCTCGCATGAAGCTTTCTTT. V is TRBV30 and J is TRBJ1-1; TRBD1 aligns across 8 bases. This CDR3 is built from 15 residues. Looked up from germline, CDR1 is GTSNPN and CDR2 is SVGIG (reference sequence). The V and J ends lost 0 bases and 7 bases, in that order; junction bases with no gene match: 10.

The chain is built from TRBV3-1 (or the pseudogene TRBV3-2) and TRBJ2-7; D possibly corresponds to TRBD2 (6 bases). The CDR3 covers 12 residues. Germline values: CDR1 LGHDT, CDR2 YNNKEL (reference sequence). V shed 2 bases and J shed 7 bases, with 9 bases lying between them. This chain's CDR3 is CASSQRAGEQYF. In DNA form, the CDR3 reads TGTGCCAGCAGCCAAAGAGCGGGTGAGCAGTACTTC.

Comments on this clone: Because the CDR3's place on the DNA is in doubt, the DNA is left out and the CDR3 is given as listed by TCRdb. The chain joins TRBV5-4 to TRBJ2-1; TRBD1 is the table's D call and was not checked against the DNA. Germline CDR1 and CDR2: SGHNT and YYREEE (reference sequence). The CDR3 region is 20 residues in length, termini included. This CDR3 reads CASSKFTDRFTMSSSSKEFF.

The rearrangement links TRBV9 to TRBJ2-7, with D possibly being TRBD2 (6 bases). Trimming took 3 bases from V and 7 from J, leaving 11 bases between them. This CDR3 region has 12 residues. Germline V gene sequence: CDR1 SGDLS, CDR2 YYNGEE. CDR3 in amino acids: CASSDLGREQYF. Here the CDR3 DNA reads TGTGCCAGCAGCGATCTTGGGAGGGAGCAGTACTTC.